Listed here are 22 T cell receptor beta chains from one sample, sequenced in a study of a mutant IDH1 vaccine in newly diagnosed glioma (TCRdb year 2021). Their recognized antigens are unknown. The library was built by means of the immunoSEQ multiplex PCR assay. Entries here come from immuneACCESS through TCRdb and include only in-frame sequences with V and J called. Some clones fail to appear in such tables; in the studies checked, an unresolved V gene covers under half of the shortfall, and the cause of the remainder is unknown. This sample holds about 43,000 clones; approximately 84% were observed only once. The ten largest clones capture about 2.4% of the sample. This specimen's time point label, interpreted: week 23, last vaccination. Each vaccine dose, consisting of 300 ug of a 20-mer mutant IDH1 peptide in Montanide, was administered subcutaneously with topical imiquimod. Material: PBMCs, obtained from a glioma patient whose treatment included an IDH1 peptide vaccine. The receptors originated from a woman between 18 and 29 years old with glioma. Some clones in this sample may be carry-over from other donors' samples.

The chain links TRBV18 to TRBJ2-7, with 9 bases lining up with TRBD2. The CDR3 consists of 17 residues. J was trimmed by 3 bases and V by 5 bases; bases with no gene match: 14. Germline lookup yields CDR1 KGHSH and CDR2 LQKENI. CDR3: CASSSPSGEGGLYEQYF. The CDR3 nucleotides are TGTGCCAGCTCATCCCCTAGCGGGGAGGGGGGCCTCTACGAGCAGTACTTC.

The chain has TRBV14 and TRBJ1-1, with TRBD1 matching 7 bases. Germline V CDR1 and CDR2: SGHDN, FVKESK. J lost 1 base, V lost 4 bases, and 3 bases had no gene match. CDR3 length: 14 residues. The CDR3 DNA reads as TGTGCCAGCAGCCTCAGGGGGGGGAACACTGAAGCTTTCTTT. This codes for CASSLRGGNTEAFF.

The chain joins TRBV9 to TRBJ1-1, with D possibly matching TRBD1 (6 bases). Trimming took off 3 bases at V and 2 bases at J, with 11 bases between the two ends. Germline CDR1 and CDR2: SGDLS and YYNGEE. The CDR3 is 14 residues long. This chain's CDR3 is CASSGGHNNTEAFF. In DNA form, the CDR3 reads TGTGCCAGCAGCGGGGGACACAACAACACTGAAGCTTTCTTT.

Only one count was recorded for this clone. This chain uses TRBV27 with TRBJ2-1; tentatively, D is TRBD1 or TRBD2 (5 bases each). This CDR3 spans 16 amino acids. From germline, CDR1 is MNHEY and CDR2 SMNVEV (reference sequence). The V end was cut by 3 bases, the J end by 0 bases, with 12 bases between. CDR3 loop: CASSFRDQGSYNEQFF. The CDR3 nucleotides read TGTGCCAGCAGTTTCCGGGATCAGGGCTCCTACAATGAGCAGTTCTTC.

V usage is TRBV19 and J usage is TRBJ1-5; TRBD1 might be the D (6 bases). Trimming cost V 7 bases and J 1 base, with 11 bases left between them. The CDR3 has 14 residues. Germline CDR1 is LNHDA and CDR2 is SQIVND (reference sequence). CDR3 protein: CASTSGTSNQPQHF. CDR3 nucleotide sequence: TGTGCCAGTACCTCAGGGACAAGCAATCAGCCCCAGCATTTT.

This clone was counted only a few times. The rearrangement uses TRBV6-4 and TRBJ2-3; weak D call: TRBD2 (6 bases). The CDR3 covers 13 residues. Germline lookup yields CDR1 MRHNA and CDR2 SNTAGT. Trimming cost V 5 bases and J 0 bases, with 6 bases left between them. As DNA, the CDR3 is TGTGCCAGCAGTAGCGGGAGCACAGATACGCAGTATTTT. It codes for CASSSGSTDTQYF.

V is TRBV10-3 and J is TRBJ2-3; D may be TRBD1 (5 bases). CDR3 length: 14 residues. The ends were cut back, 6 bases at V and 5 bases at J, with 15 bases in the middle. CDR1 and CDR2 (germline): ENHRY, SYGVKD. CDR3 sequence reads: CAIRPDLGEDTQYF. The CDR3 bases are TGTGCCATCAGACCAGACCTAGGGGAAGATACGCAGTATTTT.

The rearrangement uses TRBV7-2 and TRBJ2-7, with D perhaps being TRBD1 or TRBD2 (6 bases each). The germline V gene has CDR1 SGHTA and CDR2 FQGNSA. Between the trimmed V and J ends, which lost 5 bases and 2 bases, there was a span of 13 bases. This CDR3 comprises 14 residues. CDR3 nucleotide sequence: TGTGCCAGCAGCCCGGGGGCCCTAACCTACGAGCAGTACTTC. This gives the protein CASSPGALTYEQYF.

The V gene is TRBV7-2, the J gene TRBJ1-5; no reliable D call. The CDR3 has 14 residues. In germline, CDR1 is SGHTA, CDR2 FQGNSA. Trimming shortened V by 5 bases and J by 0 bases, and 8 bases separated the two germline ends. The CDR3 protein is CASSPTYSNQPQHF. Here the CDR3 DNA reads TGTGCCAGCAGCCCCACATATAGCAATCAGCCCCAGCATTTT.

A remark on this clone: The same CDR3 is also encoded by other DNA sequences in this sample. This chain links TRBV30 with TRBJ2-1, with 13 bases lining up with TRBD2. The length of the CDR3 is 17 residues. Germline assignment: CDR1 GTSNPN and CDR2 SVGIG (reference sequence). The J segment lost 0 bases and the V segment lost 3 bases, leaving 5 bases of the junction unmatched. This CDR3 reads CAWRRLAGGSSYNEQFF. CDR3 DNA: TGTGCCTGGAGAAGACTAGCGGGGGGCAGCTCCTACAATGAGCAGTTCTTC. Full variable domain (missing parts from reference TRBV30 and TRBJ2-1): SQTIHQWPATLVQPVGSPLSLECTVEGTSNPNLYWYRQAAGRGLQLLFYSVGIGQISSEVPQNLSASRPQDRQFILSSKKLLLSDSGFYLCAWRRLAGGSSYNEQFFGPGTRLTVL.

The chain recombines TRBV6-4 with TRBJ1-2; D is perhaps TRBD1 (5 bases). Germline CDR1 MRHNA, CDR2 SNTAGT. V was trimmed by 3 bases and J by 4 bases, leaving 18 bases between them. The CDR3 has 16 amino acids. The CDR3 nucleotides read TGTGCCAGCAGTGAAACTCGTAACGCAGGGACCTATGGCTACACCTTC. It yields the protein CASSETRNAGTYGYTF.

V is TRBV23-1 and J is TRBJ2-7; a weak D match, TRBD2 (6 bases). TRBV23-1 belongs to the ORF category, with a function that is uncertain. The CDR3 runs to 13 residues. V shed 4 bases and J shed 2 bases, with 9 bases lying between them. The CDR3 bases are TGCGCCAGCAGTCCGGAGGGCCCCTACGAGCAGTACTTC. The encoded protein is CASSPEGPYEQYF.

V is TRBV6-6 and J is TRBJ2-2; no firm D call. The germline V and J ends were trimmed by 6 bases and 5 bases, with 7 bases remaining between them. The CDR3 extends over 12 amino acids. CDR1 is MNHNY and CDR2 is SVGAGI in the germline V gene (reference sequence). This chain's CDR3 is CASSHITGELFF. The CDR3 coding sequence is TGTGCCAGCAGCCACATAACCGGGGAGCTGTTTTTT.

The rearrangement joins TRBV7-2 to TRBJ1-2, with no clear D. This CDR3 is built from 15 residues. The V gene lost 1 base and the J gene lost 2 bases, with 11 bases spanning the gap. Germline V lookup: CDR1 SGHTA, CDR2 FQGNSA. In DNA form, the CDR3 reads TGTGCCAGCAGCTTAGTAGGGAAAGGAAACTATGGCTACACCTTC. Amino acid sequence: CASSLVGKGNYGYTF.

This sequence joins TRBV7-9 and TRBJ1-2; no reliable D call. Trimming removed 1 base at V and 5 bases at J, with 11 bases between. Germline V gene sequence: CDR1 SEHNR, CDR2 FQNEAQ (reference sequence). This CDR3 is built from 14 residues. Written as DNA, the CDR3 is TGTGCCAGCAGCTTAGGGCCAGGCGGTTATGGCTACACCTTC. It specifies CASSLGPGGYGYTF.

This clone was observed a single time. The genes are TRBV7-3 and TRBJ2-3; D is undetermined. CDR3 size: 13 residues. Germline-derived CDR1 and CDR2 are SGHTA and FQGTGA. Trimming took 5 bases from V and 7 from J, leaving 13 bases between them. CDR3 sequence reads: CASSAPSSNTQYF. CDR3 bases: TGTGCCAGCAGCGCCCCGTCCTCGAATACGCAGTATTTT.

The chain couples TRBV6-5 to TRBJ2-7; D call uncertain. V lost 5 bases and J lost 2, with 10 bases in between. The CDR3 contains 13 residues. Per the germline V gene, CDR1 is MNHEY and CDR2 is SVGAGI. The CDR3 DNA sequence: TGTGCCAGCAGTCAGGCTGGGACCTACGAGCAGTACTTC. It encodes CASSQAGTYEQYF.

The CDR3 DNA reads TGTGCCAGCAGCCCCCCGGGGCGGTCCGGCACAGATACGCAGTATTTT. Translation: CASSPPGRSGTDTQYF. This chain uses TRBV7-8 with TRBJ2-3; D is possibly TRBD1 or TRBD2 (5 bases each). The germline V gene encodes CDR1 SGHVS and CDR2 FQNEAQ. Trimming removed 5 bases from V and 1 base from J, with 16 bases in between. This CDR3 is built from 16 residues.

This chain joins TRBV5-5 and TRBJ2-1, with D possibly called TRBD1 or TRBD2 (5 bases each). The germline gives CDR1 SGHKS, CDR2 YYEKEE (reference sequence). The V gene lost 0 bases and the J gene lost 0 bases, with 13 bases spanning the gap. CDR3 size: 17 residues. Here the CDR3 reads CASSLGVGAPSYNEQFF. Here the CDR3 DNA reads TGTGCCAGCAGCTTGGGTGTCGGGGCGCCCTCCTACAATGAGCAGTTCTTC.

This chain uses TRBV5-1 with TRBJ1-1; D might be TRBD1 (5 bases). V gave up 1 base and J gave up 1 base, with 8 bases separating them. Germline values: CDR1 SGHRS, CDR2 YFSETQ. The CDR3 has 14 residues. The CDR3 sequence is CASSLWGENTEAFF. As DNA, the CDR3 is TGCGCCAGCAGCTTGTGGGGGGAGAACACTGAAGCTTTCTTT.

Written as DNA, the CDR3 is TGTGCCGGTGCCTCGGCGGGACTTAGGACCTACGAGCAGTACTTC. It encodes CAGASAGLRTYEQYF. The chain recombines TRBV6-1 with TRBJ2-7, with D perhaps TRBD2 (6 bases). V was clipped by 11 bases and J by 2 bases, with 22 bases between them. Germline V lookup: CDR1 MNHNS, CDR2 SASEGT. The CDR3 is made up of 15 amino acids.

The rearrangement links TRBV11-2 to TRBJ2-7; D might be TRBD2 (6 bases). Deletions cut 0 bases from V and 2 bases from J, with 11 bases between. CDR3 length equals 15 residues. Per the germline V gene, CDR1 is SGHAT and CDR2 is FQNNGV. This CDR3 reads CASSLEAGKPYEQYF. The DNA for the CDR3 is TGTGCCAGCAGCTTAGAGGCGGGAAAACCCTACGAGCAGTACTTC.